This entry lists 8 T cell receptor beta chains sequenced from one sample in a study of OX40 agonist ivuxolimab in advanced cancers. The table came from immunoSEQ multiplex PCR; TCRdb's copy has only in-frame clones and leaves some out. There are around 93,000 clones in the sample; about 86% occur only once, and roughly 1.6% lies in the top ten. Source: CD4+ or CD8+ T cells sorted from blood, taken in a trial of the OX40 agonist ivuxolimab. These receptors all stem from an adult with an advanced solid tumor such as melanoma, head and neck, liver or kidney cancer.

The chain joins TRBV10-3 to TRBJ2-2, with D possibly being TRBD2 (7 bases). CDR1 is ENHRY and CDR2 is SYGVKD in the germline V gene. There are 14 residues in the CDR3. Trimming left V 6 bases short and J 3 bases short, with 11 bases between. CDR3 protein: CAISQGRDTGELFF. The CDR3 DNA follows: TGTGCCATCAGCCAGGGGAGGGACACCGGGGAGCTGTTTTTT.

The chain carries TRBV7-9 and TRBJ2-2; weak D call: TRBD2 (6 bases). The germline V gene encodes CDR1 SEHNR and CDR2 FQNEAQ (reference sequence). The length of the CDR3 is 15 residues. Trimming pared 4 bases from V and 2 bases from J, leaving 11 bases between. CDR3 DNA sequence: TGTGCCAGCAGCTCAACCGGGGGTAACACCGGGGAGCTGTTTTTT. Protein sequence: CASSSTGGNTGELFF.

The chain combines TRBV30 with TRBJ1-6, with 7 bases aligning to TRBD1. With V trimmed by 4 bases and J by 5 bases, 8 bases remained unmatched. CDR1 GTSNPN and CDR2 SVGIG come from the germline V gene (reference sequence). The CDR3 spans 15 residues. The CDR3 loop is CAWTSDRSNNSPLHF. Here the CDR3 DNA reads TGTGCCTGGACATCGGACAGGTCCAATAATTCACCCCTCCACTTT.

The chain carries TRBV5-5 and TRBJ1-2; D is undetermined. V dropped 4 bases and J dropped 2 bases, with 9 bases sitting between them. The CDR3 covers 13 residues. From germline, CDR1 is SGHKS and CDR2 YYEKEE (reference sequence). This CDR3 reads CASSPQMNYGYTF. As DNA, the CDR3 is TGTGCCAGCAGCCCGCAGATGAACTATGGCTACACCTTC.

The chain recombines TRBV4-3 with TRBJ1-4; D unresolved. CDR3 size: 17 residues. V lost 0 bases to trimming and J lost 6 bases, with 17 bases between them. Per the germline V gene, CDR1 is LGHNA and CDR2 is YSLEER. CDR3 loop: CASSQDLHHRGDEKLFF. CDR3 nucleotides: TGCGCCAGCAGCCAAGATCTTCACCACCGTGGTGATGAAAAACTGTTTTTT.

The gene calls are TRBV29-1 and TRBJ1-4; TRBD1 aligns across 7 bases. CDR3 length: 16 residues. V trimming: 4 bases; J trimming: 0 bases; junction bases outside the gene matches: 8. From germline, CDR1 is SQVTM and CDR2 ANQGSEA. The CDR3 region is CSVGKQGGTTNEKLFF. The CDR3 region has the DNA TGCAGCGTTGGGAAGCAGGGGGGTACAACTAATGAAAAACTGTTTTTT. The full variable domain, rest sourced from reference TRBV29-1 and TRBJ1-4, is SAVISQKPSRDICQRGTSLTIQCQVDSQVTMMFWYRQQPGQSLTLIATANQGSEATYESGFVIDKFPISRPNLTFSTLTVSNMSPEDSSIYLCSVGKQGGTTNEKLFFGSGTQLSVL.

The chain has TRBV30 and TRBJ1-5; 7 nucleotides agree with TRBD1. Trimming at V came to 3 bases and at J to 0 bases, leaving 2 bases not matched to a gene. From germline, CDR1 is GTSNPN and CDR2 SVGIG (reference sequence). The CDR3 runs 14 residues. The CDR3 sequence: CAWRAGGSNQPQHF. The CDR3 nucleotides read TGTGCCTGGAGGGCAGGGGGTAGCAATCAGCCCCAGCATTTT.

This clone was seen just once. The V and J genes are TRBV4-2 and TRBJ2-1; 11 bases map to TRBD2. The CDR3 runs to 14 residues. The germline CDR1 and CDR2 sequences are LGHNA and YNFKEQ. J was trimmed by 7 bases and V by 5 bases; bases with no gene match: 4. CDR3 sequence reads: CASSALAGVNEQFF. CDR3 DNA: TGTGCCAGCAGCGCACTAGCGGGAGTGAATGAGCAGTTCTTC.